The 9 T cell receptor beta chains below all came from one sample that was sequenced in a study of graft-versus-host responses after intestinal transplantation. The repertoire was sequenced with immunoSEQ multiplex PCR; TCRdb's copy has only in-frame clones and lacks some. Of just under 100,000 clones listed, approximately 90% were seen once; the top ten hold about 15%. Specimen: PBMCs, collected around 450 days after intestinal transplant. Receptors were obtained from a human patient who received an intestinal transplant, so some T cells may come from the graft donor.

The chain has TRBV19 and TRBJ2-7; TRBD1 or TRBD2 may be the D gene (6 bases each). V was shortened by 0 bases and J by 2 bases, with 14 bases between the two germline ends. CDR3 length equals 16 residues. Germline V gene sequence: CDR1 LNHDA, CDR2 SQIVND (reference sequence). The DNA for the CDR3 is TGTGCCAGTAGTATAGATGTGGAGGGACAAACCTACGAGCAGTACTTC. Protein sequence: CASSIDVEGQTYEQYF. Full variable domain (remainder filled in from reference TRBV19 and TRBJ2-7): DGGITQSPKYLFRKEGQNVTLSCEQNLNHDAMYWYRQDPGQGLRLIYYSQIVNDFQKGDIAEGYSVSREKKESFPLTVTSAQKNPTAFYLCASSIDVEGQTYEQYFGPGTRLTVT.

This chain links TRBV2 with TRBJ1-5; no clear D gene. The ends were cut back, 0 bases at V and 1 base at J, with 13 bases in the middle. Germline values: CDR1 SNHLY, CDR2 FYNNEI. The CDR3 covers 17 residues. CDR3 sequence: CASSEAWPAGSNQPQHF. The CDR3 nucleotides are TGTGCCAGCAGTGAAGCGTGGCCAGCTGGGAGCAATCAGCCCCAGCATTTT.

The chain employs TRBV2 and TRBJ2-7; TRBD1 agrees at 9 bases. V gave up 6 bases and J gave up 2 bases; unmatched junction bases: 2. Germline CDR1 reads SNHLY; CDR2 reads FYNNEI. The CDR3 runs to 13 residues. The DNA for the CDR3 is TGTGCCAGCAGAGGGACAGGGACCTACGAGCAGTACTTC. Translating it yields CASRGTGTYEQYF.

The rearrangement joins TRBV10-3 to TRBJ2-7; 8 nucleotides agree with TRBD1. Germline CDR1 and CDR2: ENHRY and SYGVKD. The ends lost 2 bases at V and 3 bases at J; junction bases unmatched: 3. The CDR3 is 14 residues long. The CDR3: CAISEGTGNYEQYF. CDR3 nucleotide sequence: TGTGCCATCAGTGAGGGGACAGGTAACTACGAGCAGTACTTC.

This clone was seen once. The J gene is TRBJ1-2, the V gene TRBV7-2; 7 bases align to TRBD1. This CDR3 is built from 14 residues. The V and J ends lost 5 bases and 8 bases, in that order; junction bases with no gene match: 11. Looked up from germline, CDR1 is SGHTA and CDR2 is FQGNSA. For the CDR3, the DNA is TGTGCCAGCAGCCTGAAGGGGGCTTCGATAGGCTACACCTTC. Its translation: CASSLKGASIGYTF. The variable domain in full, with the rest retrieved from reference TRBV7-2 and TRBJ1-2, is GAGVSQSPSNKVTEKGKDVELRCDPISGHTALYWYRQSLGQGLEFLIYFQGNSAPDKSGLPSDRFSAERTGGSVSTLTIQRTQQEDSAVYLCASSLKGASIGYTFGSGTRLTVV.

J is TRBJ2-3 and V is TRBV7-2; D gene ambiguous. Looked up from germline, CDR1 is SGHTA and CDR2 is FQGNSA. V was trimmed by 0 bases and J by 6 bases, leaving 13 bases between them. The CDR3 sequence is 15 residues long. CDR3 sequence (DNA): TGTGCCAGCAGCTTAGCCCCGACTGTCAGGGATACGCAGTATTTT. Translated, it gives CASSLAPTVRDTQYF. Full variable domain (remainder filled in from reference TRBV7-2 and TRBJ2-3): GAGVSQSPSNKVTEKGKDVELRCDPISGHTALYWYRQSLGQGLEFLIYFQGNSAPDKSGLPSDRFSAERTGGSVSTLTIQRTQQEDSAVYLCASSLAPTVRDTQYFGPGTRLTVL.

This chain connects TRBV29-1 to TRBJ1-4; a weak D match, TRBD1 (6 bases). Germline values: CDR1 SQVTM, CDR2 ANQGSEA. The CDR3 is made up of 13 amino acids. V dropped 3 bases and J dropped 7 bases, with 12 bases sitting between them. The CDR3 protein is CSVDTGRGEKLFF. Written as DNA, the CDR3 is TGCAGCGTTGACACAGGGAGGGGTGAAAAACTGTTTTTT.

The chain recombines TRBV19 with TRBJ1-1; tentatively, D is TRBD1 (5 bases). Germline V lookup: CDR1 LNHDA, CDR2 SQIVND (reference sequence). With 6 bases removed from V and 8 bases from J, the gap between germline ends came to 10 bases. CDR3 length equals 11 residues. The CDR3 sequence: CASRYQGEAFF. Written as DNA, the CDR3 is TGTGCCAGTAGATACCAGGGAGAAGCTTTCTTT.

V is TRBV5-1 and J is TRBJ2-7; D may be TRBD2 (5 bases). Germline assignment: CDR1 SGHRS and CDR2 YFSETQ. With 5 bases removed from V and 3 bases from J, the gap between germline ends came to 9 bases. This CDR3 has 12 amino acids. The CDR3 sequence is CASRDGNYEQYF. The CDR3 nucleotides are TGCGCCAGCAGGGACGGGAACTACGAGCAGTACTTC.